The 21 T cell receptor beta chains below were found in one sample sequenced in a study of identical twins. TCRdb analysed the 5' RACE reads with MiXCR anew, one entry per CDR3 protein. The data hold approximately 600,000 distinct CDR3 sequences, with under 8.5% observed a single time. These data are also associated with another study on yellow fever vaccine responses in identical twins.

Sequencing input: PBMCs. All receptors come from a woman younger than 30 in good health.

This clonotype has at least ten counts. The rearrangement links TRBV4-2 to TRBJ2-3, with 8 bases that match TRBD2. J gave up 4 bases and V 1 base, and 10 bases lay outside the gene matches. The CDR3 loop spans 17 amino acids. CDR1 and CDR2 (germline): LGHNA, YNFKEQ. DNA for the CDR3: TGTGCCAGCAGCCAAGGACTATCCGCGGGAGGAGCAGATACGCAGTATTTT. This codes for CASSQGLSAGGADTQYF.

This clonotype was seen repeatedly, ten times or more. V gene TRBV3-1 combines with J gene TRBJ1-2, with D uncertain. The CDR3 has 12 residues. Trimming pared 1 base from V and 4 bases from J, leaving 4 bases between. Germline lookup yields CDR1 LGHDT and CDR2 YNNKEL (reference sequence). CDR3 nucleotides: TGTGCCAGCAGCCAAGGGGTCTATGGCTACACCTTC. It translates to CASSQGVYGYTF.

This clonotype was observed many times. The chain links TRBV5-1 to TRBJ1-1, with a possible D match to TRBD1 (5 bases). Trimming took off 3 bases at V and 0 bases at J, with 9 bases between the two ends. Per germline, CDR1 SGHRS and CDR2 YFSETQ. The length of the CDR3 is 14 residues. CDR3 loop: CASSYDSLNTEAFF. CDR3 DNA: TGCGCCAGCAGCTACGACAGCCTGAACACTGAAGCTTTCTTT.

This clonotype was seen only a few times. J is TRBJ1-5 and V is TRBV6-1; D is uncertain. Germline lookup yields CDR1 MNHNS and CDR2 SASEGT. This CDR3 comprises 13 residues. Trimming took off 3 bases at V and 4 bases at J, with 7 bases between the two ends. The CDR3 nucleotides are TGTGCCAGCAGTGAGAGCCCTAATCAGCCCCAGCATTTT. This gives the protein CASSESPNQPQHF.

This clonotype was counted between two and nine times. The chain employs TRBV12-3 or TRBV12-4 and TRBJ1-2; D might be TRBD1 (6 bases). This CDR3 is 15 amino acids long. V lost 6 bases and J lost 3, with 17 bases in between. CDR3 region: CASRQDTGSHYGYTF. CDR3 sequence (DNA): TGTGCCAGCAGACAAGATACAGGGTCTCACTATGGCTACACCTTC.

This clonotype has ten or more counts. The V and J genes are TRBV12-3 or TRBV12-4 and TRBJ1-4; D not certain. The CDR3 covers 14 residues. Trimming removed 6 bases at V and 5 bases at J, with 13 bases between. CDR3 sequence (DNA): TGTGCCAGCAGGGGAACTTATGGGAATGAAAAACTGTTTTTT. Translation gives CASRGTYGNEKLFF.

This clonotype was seen more than once but under ten times. The gene calls are TRBV5-1 and TRBJ2-7; tentative D call: TRBD2 (6 bases). The CDR3 extends over 14 amino acids. V was trimmed by 3 bases and J by 2 bases, leaving 12 bases between them. In germline, CDR1 is SGHRS, CDR2 YFSETQ. DNA of the CDR3: TGCGCCAGCAGCTGGGGGGTAGGGGCCTACGAGCAGTACTTC. Amino acid sequence: CASSWGVGAYEQYF.

This sequence joins TRBV12-3 or TRBV12-4 and TRBJ1-1, with D hard to call. This CDR3 comprises 15 residues. Trimming cost V 7 bases and J 3 bases, with 18 bases left between them. The CDR3 region has the DNA TGTGCCAGCACTTACGGCAGGTTGTTTCACACTGAAGCTTTCTTT. Translating gives CASTYGRLFHTEAFF.

The chain links TRBV5-1 to TRBJ1-3, with TRBD1 as a possible D gene (6 bases). V was pared by 0 bases and J by 0 bases, with 13 bases between. The CDR3 covers 17 residues. Germline V gene data show CDR1 as SGHRS and CDR2 as YFSETQ. CDR3 amino acids: CASSLAGDTGSGNTIYF. For the CDR3, the DNA is TGCGCCAGCAGCTTGGCAGGGGATACCGGCTCTGGAAACACCATATATTTT.

This clonotype turned up a few times. The chain recombines TRBV20-1 with TRBJ1-5, with 8 positions matching TRBD1. This CDR3 contains 12 residues. Trimming took 8 bases from V and 4 from J; bases not matched to a gene: 4. Germline lookup yields CDR1 DFQATT and CDR2 SNEGSKA (reference sequence). The CDR3 bases are TGCAGTTCCAGACAGGGGAATCAGCCCCAGCATTTT. Its translation is CSSRQGNQPQHF.

This clonotype was counted ten times or more. V gene TRBV4-1 combines with J gene TRBJ2-4; D tentatively fits TRBD1 or TRBD2 (7 bases each). This CDR3 has 15 residues. The ends were cut back, 2 bases at V and 9 bases at J, with 17 bases in the middle. Germline V gene sequence: CDR1 MGHRA, CDR2 YSYEKL. CDR3 in DNA: TGCGCCAGCAGCCAACGAACAGGGGAGGGAGGCATTCAGTACTTC. Protein sequence: CASSQRTGEGGIQYF.

This CDR3 is CASSLDPSAGGTDTQYF. The CDR3 region has the DNA TGTGCCAGCAGCTTAGACCCCTCGGCTGGGGGTACAGATACGCAGTATTTT. This sequence joins TRBV11-3 and TRBJ2-3; D tentatively reads TRBD1 or TRBD2 (5 bases each). The germline V and J ends were trimmed by 0 bases and 3 bases, with 16 bases remaining between them. The CDR3 loop spans 17 amino acids. Germline loops: CDR1 SGHNT, CDR2 YENEEA.

This clonotype was observed many times. V usage is TRBV5-1 and J usage is TRBJ1-2; 10 bases match TRBD1. There are 16 residues in the CDR3. With 5 bases clipped from V and 2 bases from J, the junction kept 9 bases outside the gene matches. Germline V gives CDR1 SGHRS, CDR2 YFSETQ. The CDR3 nucleotides read TGCGCCAGCAGACAAGGGACAGGGGTAGACAACTATGGCTACACCTTC. Translation: CASRQGTGVDNYGYTF.

With regard to this clonotype: The junction departs from the called germline gene at one end, perhaps through a read error. This chain links TRBV10-2 with TRBJ2-2, with D perhaps TRBD1 (6 bases). The CDR3 extends over 12 amino acids. Germline values: CDR1 WSHSY, CDR2 SAAADI. CDR3 DNA sequence: TGCGCCAGCAATGAGGGGGCCGGGGAGCTGTTTTTT. It yields the protein CASNEGAGELFF.

The rearrangement uses TRBV20-1 and TRBJ2-3; D remains ambiguous. CDR1 and CDR2 (germline): DFQATT, SNEGSKA (reference sequence). V dropped 7 bases and J dropped 3 bases, with 14 bases sitting between them. The CDR3 covers 13 residues. CDR3: CSVVGFGTDTQYF. DNA for the CDR3: TGCAGTGTCGTAGGTTTCGGGACAGATACGCAGTATTTT.

At least ten counts were recorded for this clonotype. DNA of the CDR3: TGTGCCAGCAGGGTAAAGGAGGAAAAACTGTTTTTT. Translated: CASRVKEEKLFF. The V and J genes are TRBV12-3 or TRBV12-4 and TRBJ1-4; unclear D gene. V shed 6 bases and J shed 8 bases, with 10 bases lying between them. The CDR3 runs to 12 residues.

This chain uses TRBV20-1 with TRBJ2-7; 9 bases are shared with TRBD2. The germline V gene encodes CDR1 DFQATT and CDR2 SNEGSKA (reference sequence). V lost 0 bases to trimming and J lost 2 bases; unmatched junction nucleotides: 8. The CDR3 sequence is 16 residues long. The CDR3 reads CSARDLASGKTYEQYF. The DNA of the CDR3 is TGCAGTGCTAGAGATCTGGCTAGCGGGAAAACCTACGAGCAGTACTTC.

This clonotype was counted at least ten times. This chain links TRBV5-1 with TRBJ1-4; D ambiguous. CDR1 SGHRS and CDR2 YFSETQ come from the germline V gene. The CDR3 spans 18 residues. V lost 0 bases and J lost 0, with 15 bases in between. The CDR3 DNA sequence: TGCGCCAGCAGCTTGGCCCCGGGTCGGACGTCAACTAATGAAAAACTGTTTTTT. Translation: CASSLAPGRTSTNEKLFF.

This clonotype was observed a handful of times. The V call is TRBV20-1, the J call TRBJ2-7, with a possible D match to TRBD1 (6 bases). The CDR3 runs 13 residues. Germline CDR1 reads DFQATT; CDR2 reads SNEGSKA (reference sequence). Trimming pared 3 bases from V and 4 bases from J, leaving 13 bases between. The CDR3 sequence is CSASYRAQYEQYV. DNA of the CDR3: TGCAGTGCTAGTTACAGGGCTCAGTACGAGCAGTACGTC.

This chain joins TRBV6-1 and TRBJ1-6; TRBD1 is a possible D gene (5 bases). This CDR3 is built from 14 residues. Per the germline V gene, CDR1 is MNHNS and CDR2 is SASEGT. Trimming shortened V by 5 bases and J by 9 bases, and 14 bases separated the two germline ends. In DNA, the CDR3 is TGTGCCAGCAGTAGCCAGGGCTTTGGTTCACCCCTCCACTTT. It codes for CASSSQGFGSPLHF.

This clonotype has at least ten counts. A read error may account for a junction end that differs from germline. The chain combines TRBV27 with TRBJ2-3; 11 positions agree with TRBD2. The V gene's germline CDR1 is MNHEY and CDR2 SMNVEV (reference sequence). This CDR3 has 15 amino acids. CDR3 in DNA: TGCGCCAGCAGCCGGACTAGCGGGAGCACAGATACGCAGTATTTT. Residues: CASSRTSGSTDTQYF.